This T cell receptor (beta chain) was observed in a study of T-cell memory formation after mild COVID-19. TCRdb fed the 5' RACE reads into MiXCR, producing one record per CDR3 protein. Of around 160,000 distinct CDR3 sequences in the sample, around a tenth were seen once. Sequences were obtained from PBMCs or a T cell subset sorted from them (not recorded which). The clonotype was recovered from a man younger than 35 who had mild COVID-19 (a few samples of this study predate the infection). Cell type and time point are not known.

DNA of the CDR3: TGCGCCAGCAGCCAAGACCTGTTCTATGGCTACACCTTC. It translates to CASSQDLFYGYTF. The chain couples TRBV4-3 to TRBJ1-2; D remains unclear. From germline, CDR1 is LGHNA and CDR2 YSLEER. Trimming removed 0 bases from V and 4 bases from J, with 6 bases in between. The CDR3 length is 13 residues.